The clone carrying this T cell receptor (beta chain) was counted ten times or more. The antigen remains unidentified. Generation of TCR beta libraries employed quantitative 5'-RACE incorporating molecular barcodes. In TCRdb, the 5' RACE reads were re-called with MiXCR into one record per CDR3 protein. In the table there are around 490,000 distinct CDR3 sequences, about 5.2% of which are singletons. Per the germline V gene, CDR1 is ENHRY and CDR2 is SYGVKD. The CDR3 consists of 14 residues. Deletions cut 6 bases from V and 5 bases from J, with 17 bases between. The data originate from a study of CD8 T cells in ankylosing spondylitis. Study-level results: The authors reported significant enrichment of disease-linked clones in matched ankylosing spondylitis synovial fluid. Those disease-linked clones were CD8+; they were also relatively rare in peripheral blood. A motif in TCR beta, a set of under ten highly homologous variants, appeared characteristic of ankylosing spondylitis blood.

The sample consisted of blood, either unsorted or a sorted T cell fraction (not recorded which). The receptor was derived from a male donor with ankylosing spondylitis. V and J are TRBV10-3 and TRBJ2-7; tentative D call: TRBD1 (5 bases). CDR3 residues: CAIRRKQGDHEQYF. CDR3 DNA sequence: TGTGCCATCAGGAGAAAACAAGGGGATCACGAGCAGTACTTC.